This T cell receptor (beta chain) was retrieved from a study of PD-1 blockade in mismatch repair-deficient tumors. Looking at the study overall: Patients had over ten mismatch repair-deficient cancer types and were previously treated and progressing.

CDR1 and CDR2 (germline): MNHEY, SMNVEV (reference sequence). V was cut by 2 bases and J by 3 bases, with 13 bases left in between. The CDR3 consists of 15 residues. Clones were read by immunoSEQ multiplex PCR, and TCRdb kept only the in-frame ones, dropping some. The repertoire holds 60,000 to 75,000 clones, about 87% seen once, with approximately 15% in the top ten. The TCR comes from an adult with mismatch repair-deficient cancer. The sample here was peripheral blood, taken 52 weeks after starting pembrolizumab. This rearrangement joins TRBV27 to TRBJ1-2, with a weak D call TRBD1 (6 bases). CDR3 DNA: TGTGCCAGCAGTTTAGGGGGGGCAGGACACTATGGCTACACCTTC. As protein: CASSLGGAGHYGYTF.